This T cell receptor (beta chain) was observed in a study of blood T cells in healthy people across ages. Many counts were recorded for this clonotype. This could be a read error, since a much larger clone is one nucleotide away. Through a sample-barcoded 5' primer and a J-beta primer mix, a second PCR was run for roughly 7 to 11 cycles. TCRdb passed the 5' RACE reads through MiXCR, listing each CDR3 protein once. The data hold approximately 700,000 distinct CDR3 sequences, with about 30% observed a single time. The ends were cut back, 6 bases at V and 0 bases at J, with 2 bases in the middle. The CDR3 is made up of 12 amino acids. CDR1 and CDR2 from the germline V gene are MNHNS and SASEGT. Each donor was a healthy Caucasian individual from Russia, aged 6 to 90.

What was sequenced was blood. The receptor was isolated from a woman older than 75 in good health. The genes are TRBV6-1 and TRBJ2-2, with no clear D. CDR3 DNA: TGTGCCAGCAGCACGAACACCGGGGAGCTGTTTTTT. This translates into CASSTNTGELFF.